The sequence of this T cell receptor (beta chain) was determined in a study of post-analysis software for immune sequencing data (dated by TCRdb to about 2015). For the wider study: Relapsing-remitting, secondary progressive and progressive-relapsing multiple sclerosis were recorded as disease courses, and subtype annotation was lacking for some patients. The patient repertoires were compared against approximately twelve previously published healthy control repertoires obtained from donors aged about 6 to 25 years. A subset of samples was prepared in parallel using single-end sample barcoding, then pooled and co-amplified after Illumina adapter ligation. Points the paper makes about the study in general: Direct clustering with F measure showed strong co-clustering of samples prepared in the same batch, prompting a batch-effect correction. Four or five TRBV segments, including TRBV5-6, TRBV5-1 and TRBV20-1, were significantly more frequent in patients than controls. Normalized Chao1 diversity was significantly lower in multiple sclerosis patients than controls, suggesting substantial peripheral T-cell clonal expansion. The control group was slightly older than the multiple sclerosis patient group.

Receptor libraries were prepared by PCR. Sequencing was carried out with an Illumina HiSeq 2500. To reduce PCR and sequencing biases, unique molecular identifiers were built into the TCR beta cDNA libraries. Every 1 to 10 million input T cells yielded about 500,000 cDNA molecules, meaning each molecule approximated one T cell. The same protocol used for the earlier healthy control dataset was applied to prepare and sequence the patient libraries. Samples belonging to the same batch were prepared together, multiplexed and sequenced on a shared HiSeq lane. Processing in the source paper ran as follows. Raw barcoded reads were processed with MIGEC, and single-read molecular identifier groups were discarded before consensus assembly and CDR3 extraction. Clonotype tables were post-analysed with VDJtools, and diversity was normalized by down-sampling all datasets to the smallest sample size. To correct batch-related cross-sample contamination, repertoire overlap clustering matched CDR3 amino acid sequences but not nucleotide sequences. The public sequencing data were trimmed at Q25 with fastp and processed into clonotypes with MiXCR by TCRdb, which kept only in-frame beta chains. CDR3 protein duplicates are merged, each entry listing the most common genes and DNA. These V and J calls are TCRdb output, not the study's own analysis. In this sample the table shows 700,000 to 900,000 distinct CDR3 sequences, approximately 44% of which occur a single time. In total, the top ten clones hold around 4.7% of the sample.

Notes on this clonotype: It lacks a known antigen. A read error may produce the germline difference seen at one junction end.

The CDR3 sequence holds 14 residues, the cysteine and phenylalanine included. The retained sequence is limited to the CDR3, 42 bases, with the frame set at the first base. TCR beta repertoires were profiled from peripheral blood of 13 young patients with multiple sclerosis to demonstrate the VDJtools post-analysis software. The multiple sclerosis patients were children and adolescents ranging in age from roughly 6 to 15 years. The rearrangement joined TRBV12-3 or TRBV12-4 to TRBJ1-1; 7 of the junction bases match TRBD1. This TCR derives from a girl between 5 and 17 years old with multiple sclerosis. The sequencing sample was made of blood. Here is the DNA: TGTGCCAGCAGTTTCGGGACAGTTAACACCGAAGCTTTCTTT. This yields the protein CASSFGTVNTEAFF.